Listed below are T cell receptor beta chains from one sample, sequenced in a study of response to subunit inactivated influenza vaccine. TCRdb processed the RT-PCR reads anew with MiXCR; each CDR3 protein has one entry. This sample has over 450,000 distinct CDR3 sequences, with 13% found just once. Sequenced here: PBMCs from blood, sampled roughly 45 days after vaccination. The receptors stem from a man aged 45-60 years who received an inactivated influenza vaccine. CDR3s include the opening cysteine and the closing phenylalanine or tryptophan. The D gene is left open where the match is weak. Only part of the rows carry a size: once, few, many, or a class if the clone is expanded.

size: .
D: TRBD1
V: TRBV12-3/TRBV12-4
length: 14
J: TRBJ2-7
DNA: TGTACCAGCAGATCCACAGGGGATGTCCACGAGCAGTACTTC
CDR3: CTSRSTGDVHEQYF

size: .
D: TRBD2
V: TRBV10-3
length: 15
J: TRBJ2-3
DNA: TGTGCCATCAGACGAACTAGCGGCCACACAGATACGCAGTATTTT
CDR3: CAIRRTSGHTDTQYF

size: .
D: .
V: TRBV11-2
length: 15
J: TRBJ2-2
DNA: TGTGCCAGCAGCTTATGGGGAGGCCCGGTCGGGGAGCTGTTTTTT
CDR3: CASSLWGGPVGELFF

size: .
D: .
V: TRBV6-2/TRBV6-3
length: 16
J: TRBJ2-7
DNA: TGTGCCAGCACCCCTGGGGCCGCATCAGCTCCTCGGGAGCAGTACTTC
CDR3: CASTPGAASAPREQYF

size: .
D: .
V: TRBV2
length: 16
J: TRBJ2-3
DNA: TGTGCCAGCATCCGAATCCCGGAGCGGCTCACAGATACGCAGTATTTT
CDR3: CASIRIPERLTDTQYF

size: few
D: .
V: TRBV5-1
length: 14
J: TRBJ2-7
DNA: TGCGCCAGCAGCGGAATCGGGACATCCTACGAGCAGTACTTC
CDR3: CASSGIGTSYEQYF

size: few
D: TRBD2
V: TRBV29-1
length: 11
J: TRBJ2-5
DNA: TGCAGCATCCGGGGGGGAGAGACCCAGTACTTC
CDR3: CSIRGGETQYF

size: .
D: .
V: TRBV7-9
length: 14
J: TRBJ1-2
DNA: TGTGCCAGCAGCTTAGCTGGCCCAGGGGATGGCTACACCTTC
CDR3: CASSLAGPGDGYTF

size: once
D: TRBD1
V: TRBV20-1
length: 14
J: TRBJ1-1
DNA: TGCTGTGCTGCAAGACAGGGTATTGACACTGAAGCTTTCTTT
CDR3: CCAARQGIDTEAFF

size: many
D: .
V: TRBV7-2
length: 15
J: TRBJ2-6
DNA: TGTGCCAGCAGCACCTGGGGGTCTGGGGCCAACGTCCTGACTTTC
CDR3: CASSTWGSGANVLTF

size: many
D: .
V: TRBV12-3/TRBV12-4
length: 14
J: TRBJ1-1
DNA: TGTGCCAGCAGTTGGGGACAACGGAACACTGAAGCTTTCTTT
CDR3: CASSWGQRNTEAFF

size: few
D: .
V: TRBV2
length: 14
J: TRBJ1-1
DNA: TGTGCCAGCAGTGATAGCAGGGGTAGTACTGAAGCTTTCTTT
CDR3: CASSDSRGSTEAFF

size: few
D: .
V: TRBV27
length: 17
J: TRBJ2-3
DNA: TGTGCCAGCAGTTTAGTTGGACTCGGGAGACAGTCAGATACGCAGTATTTT
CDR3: CASSLVGLGRQSDTQYF

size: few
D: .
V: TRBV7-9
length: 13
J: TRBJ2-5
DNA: TGTGCCAGCACCCAGGGGAGTTTAGAGACCCAGTACTTC
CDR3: CASTQGSLETQYF

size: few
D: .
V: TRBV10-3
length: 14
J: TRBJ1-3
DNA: TGTGCCATCAGTGAGTCAACGGCTGGAAACACCATATATTTT
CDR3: CAISESTAGNTIYF

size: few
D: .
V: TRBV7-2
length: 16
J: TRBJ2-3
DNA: TGTGCCAGCCGCCTAGGGGGACACGGATACACAGATACGCAGTATTTT
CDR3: CASRLGGHGYTDTQYF

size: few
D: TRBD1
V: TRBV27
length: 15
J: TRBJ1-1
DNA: TGTGCCAGCAGTTTATACCCCGGGACAGGGTCTGAAGCTTTCTTT
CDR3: CASSLYPGTGSEAFF

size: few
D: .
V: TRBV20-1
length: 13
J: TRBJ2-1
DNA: TGCAGTGCTGGGAGGGGGCGTAAAAATGAGCAGTTCTTC
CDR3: CSAGRGRKNEQFF

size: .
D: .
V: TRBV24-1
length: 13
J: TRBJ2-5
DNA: TGTGCCACCAGTGCAGGAAGTCAAGAGACCCAGTACTTC
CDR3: CATSAGSQETQYF

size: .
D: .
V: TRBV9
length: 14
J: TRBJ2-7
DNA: TGTGCCAGCAGCGTAGCCGATAGCTCCTACGAGCAGTACTTC
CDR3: CASSVADSSYEQYF

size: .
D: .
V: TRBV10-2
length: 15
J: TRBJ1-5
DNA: TGCGCCAGCGCATTTGCGATAGGGTCTCATCAGCCCCAGCATTTT
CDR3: CASAFAIGSHQPQHF

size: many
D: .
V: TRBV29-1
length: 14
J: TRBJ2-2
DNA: TGCAGCGTGAGCCGACAGGTGAACACCGGGGAGCTGTTTTTT
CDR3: CSVSRQVNTGELFF

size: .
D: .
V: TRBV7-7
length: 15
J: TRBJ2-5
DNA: TGTGCCAGCAGCCGAATACCAGACAGGTCAGAGACCCAGTACTTC
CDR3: CASSRIPDRSETQYF

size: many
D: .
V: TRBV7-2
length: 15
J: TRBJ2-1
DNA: TGTGCCAGCAGCTCCCCCCCGGGGGTCTACAATGAGCAGTTCTTC
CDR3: CASSSPPGVYNEQFF

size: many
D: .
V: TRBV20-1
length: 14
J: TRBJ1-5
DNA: TGCAGTGCTAGAGAAAACAGGGATCGTCAGCCCCAGCATTTT
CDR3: CSARENRDRQPQHF

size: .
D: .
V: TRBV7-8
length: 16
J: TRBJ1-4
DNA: TGTGCCAGCAGCTCCACTCGGGTTACAACTAATGAAAAACTGTTTTTT
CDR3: CASSSTRVTTNEKLFF

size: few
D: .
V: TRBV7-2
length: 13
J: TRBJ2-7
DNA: TGTGCCAGCAGCTTGTTGAAGACCTACGAGCAGTACTTC
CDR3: CASSLLKTYEQYF

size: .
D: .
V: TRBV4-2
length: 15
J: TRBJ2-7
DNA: TGTGCCAGCAGCCAAGATTCGCGGAGAAAATACGAGCAGTACTTC
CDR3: CASSQDSRRKYEQYF